Below, 3 T cell receptor beta chains from the same sample are listed, as sequenced in a study of CD8 T cells in ankylosing spondylitis. TCRdb reprocessed the 5' RACE reads via MiXCR and lists one record per CDR3 protein. The table lists 40,000 to 50,000 distinct CDR3 sequences, about 4.2% of them singletons. Sequenced sample: blood, either unsorted or a sorted T cell fraction (not recorded which). The receptor source for this set is a female donor with ankylosing spondylitis or in good health (not recorded which).

This clonotype is judged medium-sized. The chain recombines TRBV9 with TRBJ2-1; TRBD2 matches at 10 bases. CDR3 length: 15 residues. Germline lookup yields CDR1 SGDLS and CDR2 YYNGEE. V lost 1 base and J lost 8; bases outside the gene matches: 6. CDR3 coding DNA: TGTGCCAGCAGCGTAAGGGCTAGCGGGGGCCATGAGCAGTTCTTC. It is translated as CASSVRASGGHEQFF.

This clonotype was counted at least ten times. CDR3 amino acids: CASSVGPGQGKHANTGELFF. CDR3 in DNA: TGTGCCAGCAGCGTAGGGCCGGGACAGGGAAAACACGCGAACACCGGGGAGCTGTTTTTT. The chain combines TRBV9 with TRBJ2-2, with TRBD1 matching 9 bases. In germline, CDR1 is SGDLS, CDR2 YYNGEE. V lost 0 bases to trimming and J lost 0 bases; unmatched junction nucleotides: 12. This CDR3 comprises 20 residues.

This clonotype was observed many times. The V call is TRBV9, the J call TRBJ1-2; a weak D match, TRBD1 (6 bases). V was cut by 4 bases and J by 7 bases, with 14 bases left in between. Germline CDR1 is SGDLS and CDR2 is YYNGEE. The CDR3 is 13 residues long. CDR3 sequence: CASSLGGQIGYTF. Here the CDR3 DNA reads TGTGCCAGCAGCTTAGGGGGGCAGATTGGCTACACCTTC. The full variable domain, rest sourced from reference TRBV9 and TRBJ1-2, is DSGVTQTPKHLITATGQRVTLRCSPRSGDLSVYWYQQSLDQGLQFLIQYYNGEERAKGNILERFSAQQFPDLHSELNLSSLELGDSALYFCASSLGGQIGYTFGSGTRLTVV.